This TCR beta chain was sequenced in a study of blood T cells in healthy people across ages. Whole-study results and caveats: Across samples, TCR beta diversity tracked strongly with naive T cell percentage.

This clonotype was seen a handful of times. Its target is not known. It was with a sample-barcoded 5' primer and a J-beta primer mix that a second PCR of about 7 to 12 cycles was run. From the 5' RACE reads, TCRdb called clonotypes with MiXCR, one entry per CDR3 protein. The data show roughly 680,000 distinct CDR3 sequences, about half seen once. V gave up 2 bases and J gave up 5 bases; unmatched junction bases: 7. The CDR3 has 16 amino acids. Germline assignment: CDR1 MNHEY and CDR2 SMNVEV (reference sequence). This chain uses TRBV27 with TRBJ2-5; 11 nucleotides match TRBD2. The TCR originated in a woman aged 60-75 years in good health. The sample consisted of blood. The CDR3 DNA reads TGTGCCAGCAGTTTAGGTCTAGCGGGAGGATATGAGACCCAGTACTTC. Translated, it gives CASSLGLAGGYETQYF.